This TCR beta chain comes out of a study of blood T cell repertoires in COVID-19. Two consecutive negative NP/OP PCR tests, clearance, or resolved symptoms defined Cohort 3 recovery. From germline, CDR1 is SGHNT and CDR2 YYREEE (reference sequence). The CDR3 has 14 residues. V was cut by 0 bases and J by 3 bases, with 9 bases left in between. This clone was found once. Data came from immunoSEQ multiplex PCR; TCRdb stores just in-frame clones and leaves some out. The sample records about 310,000 clones, 87% being singletons. The chain links TRBV5-4 to TRBJ1-2, with D maybe TRBD1 (5 bases). The specimen was PBMCs or T cells enriched from blood (not recorded which). This receptor was identified in a woman under 30 who had recovered from COVID-19. The CDR3 protein is CASSLGGAHYGYTF. DNA of the CDR3: TGTGCCAGCAGCTTGGGCGGGGCACACTATGGCTACACCTTC.